This TCR beta chain is drawn from a study of OX40 agonist ivuxolimab in advanced cancers. Here immunoSEQ multiplex PCR was the method, and the copy in TCRdb shows in-frame clones only, minus some. The sample comprises almost 90,000 clones, more than 75% of which are singletons, and around 0.72% rests with the top ten. This sequence originates from an adult with an advanced solid tumor such as melanoma, head and neck, liver or kidney cancer. Sequencing used CD4+ or CD8+ T cells sorted from blood, obtained in a trial of the OX40 agonist ivuxolimab.

The CDR3 coding sequence is TGTGCCAGCAGGGACCAAGGCAATTCACCCCTCCACTTT. It codes for CASRDQGNSPLHF. The V call is TRBV6-6, the J call TRBJ1-6; no definite D call. The V and J ends lost 6 bases and 7 bases respectively, with 10 bases between them. The CDR3 extends over 13 amino acids. Per the germline V gene, CDR1 is MNHNY and CDR2 is SVGAGI (reference sequence).